What follows are 27 T cell receptor beta chains derived from one specimen sequenced in a study of T cells expressing NK-cell markers. No DNA is given; TCRdb re-called the 5' RACE reads and lists each CDR3 protein once. The table lists 500,000 or so distinct CDR3 sequences. The sequenced sample was blood T cells: a sorted CD56 or NKG2C T cell subset, CD4+ or CD8+ T cells, or bulk PBMC T cells (not recorded which). These receptors all come from a man aged 18 to 30 in good health.

The V gene is TRBV12-3 or TRBV12-4, the J gene TRBJ2-3. The CDR3 is made up of 16 amino acids. The CDR3 protein is CASRSDQSVGTDTQYF.

The CDR3 loop is CASMMGALSTDTQYF. The chain joins TRBV28 to TRBJ2-3; TCRdb designates TRBD1, a call that cannot be tested without DNA. Germline V gene lookup returns CDR1 MDHEN and CDR2 SYDVKM. The CDR3 runs to 15 residues. The entire variable domain, with the rest obtained from reference TRBV28 and TRBJ2-3, is as follows: DVKVTQSSRYLVKRTGEKVFLECVQDMDHENMFWYRQDPGLGLRLIYFSYDVKMKEKGDIPEGYSVSREKKERFSLILESASTNQTSMYLCASMMGALSTDTQYFGPGTRLTVL.

The rearrangement joins TRBV9 to TRBJ2-5; TCRdb lists TRBD1, though no DNA is available to test this call. Germline V gene data show CDR1 as SGDLS and CDR2 as YYNGEE. This CDR3 has 13 residues. CDR3 amino acids: CASSVTPVGTQYF.

V and J are TRBV27 and TRBJ1-1; lacking DNA, the TRBD1 call made by TCRdb goes unchecked. The CDR3 contains 15 residues. Per germline, CDR1 MNHEY and CDR2 SMNVEV (reference sequence). CDR3 amino acids: CASSFSVTGNTEAFF.

V gene TRBV7-8 combines with J gene TRBJ2-7; TCRdb outputs TRBD2, but without DNA this stays unchecked. In germline, CDR1 is SGHVS, CDR2 FQNEAQ. This CDR3 contains 17 residues. CDR3 protein: CASSLRSGGSTSYEQYF.

The chain couples TRBV11-2 to TRBJ2-1; the D call from TCRdb, TRBD2, cannot be confirmed without DNA. The CDR3 covers 14 residues. In germline, CDR1 is SGHAT, CDR2 FQNNGV. The chain's CDR3 is CASRHSGSYNEQFF. The full variable domain, its missing parts supplied by reference TRBV11-2 and TRBJ2-1, is EAGVAQSPRYKIIEKRQSVAFWCNPISGHATLYWYQQILGQGPKLLIQFQNNGVVDDSQLPKDRFSAERLKGVDSTLKIQPAKLEDSAVYLCASRHSGSYNEQFFGPGTRLTVL.

The V and J genes are TRBV6-2 or TRBV6-3 and TRBJ1-1. Germline CDR1 MNHEY, CDR2 SVGEGT. The CDR3 has 12 amino acids. The CDR3 sequence: CASTTVGREAFF.

This chain uses TRBV9 with TRBJ2-2; no DNA is available, so the TRBD2 call from TCRdb remains unchecked. This CDR3 comprises 18 residues. From germline, CDR1 is SGDLS and CDR2 YYNGEE. The CDR3 reads CASSVGGRGLADTGELFF.

This chain uses TRBV14 with TRBJ2-5; TCRdb proposes TRBD2, but this gene call is untestable without DNA. The CDR3 contains 15 residues. CDR1 SGHDN and CDR2 FVKESK come from the germline V gene. The CDR3 reads CASSPLAVYQETQYF.

The chain carries TRBV4-2 and TRBJ2-3. This CDR3 spans 14 amino acids. The germline CDR1 and CDR2 sequences are LGHNA and YNFKEQ. Here the CDR3 reads CASSQASTSYTQYF.

This chain joins TRBV6-2 or TRBV6-3 and TRBJ1-1; the TCRdb D gene call, TRBD1, has no DNA to confirm it. The CDR3 is made up of 15 amino acids. Germline CDR1 is MNHEY and CDR2 is SVGEGT. CDR3 loop: CASSSLRQGSAEAFF.

V and J are TRBV20-1 and TRBJ1-2; checking the TCRdb D call of TRBD1 is not possible without DNA. CDR1 and CDR2 (germline): DFQATT, SNEGSKA (reference sequence). The CDR3 is 12 amino acids. CDR3: CSATGDGYGYTF.

This sequence joins TRBV6-5 and TRBJ1-1; lacking DNA, the TRBD1 call made by TCRdb goes unchecked. This CDR3 is 14 amino acids long. Per germline, CDR1 MNHEY and CDR2 SVGAGI. The CDR3 loop reads CASKNPGVNTEAFF.

The CDR3 region is CASSPRSDNQPQHF. V and J are TRBV18 and TRBJ1-5. The V gene's germline CDR1 is KGHSH and CDR2 LQKENI. The CDR3 sequence is 14 residues long.

This chain links TRBV12-3 or TRBV12-4 with TRBJ2-2. There are 14 residues in the CDR3. This CDR3 is CASSLSLNTGELFF.

This chain joins TRBV11-2 and TRBJ2-3; TCRdb's D call of TRBD2 is untestable without DNA. There are 15 residues in the CDR3. Per the germline V gene, CDR1 is SGHAT and CDR2 is FQNNGV. The CDR3 region is CASSFIREAHNTQYF. The complete variable domain, with remaining parts taken from reference TRBV11-2 and TRBJ2-3, reads EAGVAQSPRYKIIEKRQSVAFWCNPISGHATLYWYQQILGQGPKLLIQFQNNGVVDDSQLPKDRFSAERLKGVDSTLKIQPAKLEDSAVYLCASSFIREAHNTQYFGPGTRLTVL.

The chain joins TRBV7-6 to TRBJ2-2; absent DNA, TCRdb's TRBD2 call cannot be checked. CDR3 size: 14 residues. CDR1 and CDR2 (germline): SGHVS, FNYEAQ. CDR3 sequence reads: CASSYMEGTGELFF.

V is TRBV10-2 and J is TRBJ1-2. CDR3 length equals 13 residues. Germline loops: CDR1 WSHSY, CDR2 SAAADI. The CDR3 protein is CASSPSPAYGYTF.

V usage is TRBV3-1 and J usage is TRBJ2-3; with no DNA, the TCRdb D assignment of TRBD2 cannot be verified. CDR1 is LGHDT and CDR2 is YNNKEL in the germline V gene (reference sequence). This CDR3 has 15 residues. CDR3 amino acids: CASSQESGSTDTQYF.

The chain couples TRBV19 to TRBJ2-7. Germline CDR1 reads LNHDA; CDR2 reads SQIVND (reference sequence). The length of the CDR3 is 13 residues. CDR3 protein: CASRRQSSYEQYF.

This chain joins TRBV20-1 and TRBJ2-3. CDR3 length: 12 amino acids. In germline, CDR1 is DFQATT, CDR2 SNEGSKA (reference sequence). The chain's CDR3 is CSARRFSDTQYF.

The chain's CDR3 is CASSPNRGSKLAGGSYNEQFF. The chain employs TRBV6-2 or TRBV6-3 and TRBJ2-1; checking the TCRdb D call of TRBD2 is not possible without DNA. The CDR3 has 21 amino acids. Germline-derived CDR1 and CDR2 are MNHEY and SVGEGT.

V usage is TRBV7-2 and J usage is TRBJ2-2; no DNA is available, so the TRBD2 call from TCRdb remains unchecked. This CDR3 has 17 residues. Germline-derived CDR1 and CDR2 are SGHTA and FQGNSA. CDR3 region: CASSLGLAGESNGELFF.

V is TRBV11-3 and J is TRBJ2-7. This CDR3 has 13 amino acids. From germline, CDR1 is SGHNT and CDR2 YENEEA. The CDR3 loop is CASSSQASYEQYF.

The gene calls are TRBV28 and TRBJ2-1; TCRdb's assignment of TRBD2 cannot be checked, as there is no DNA. The CDR3 length is 16 residues. Per the germline V gene, CDR1 is MDHEN and CDR2 is SYDVKM. The CDR3 here is CASSPWGGGRGDEQFF.

The rearrangement uses TRBV5-1 and TRBJ2-1. The CDR3 contains 14 residues. Germline CDR1 reads SGHRS; CDR2 reads YFSETQ. The CDR3 region is CASSPAQGYNEQFF.

The gene calls are TRBV5-1 and TRBJ2-2. CDR1 and CDR2 from the germline V gene are SGHRS and YFSETQ. This CDR3 is 15 amino acids long. CDR3 sequence reads: CASSLQTASTGELFF.